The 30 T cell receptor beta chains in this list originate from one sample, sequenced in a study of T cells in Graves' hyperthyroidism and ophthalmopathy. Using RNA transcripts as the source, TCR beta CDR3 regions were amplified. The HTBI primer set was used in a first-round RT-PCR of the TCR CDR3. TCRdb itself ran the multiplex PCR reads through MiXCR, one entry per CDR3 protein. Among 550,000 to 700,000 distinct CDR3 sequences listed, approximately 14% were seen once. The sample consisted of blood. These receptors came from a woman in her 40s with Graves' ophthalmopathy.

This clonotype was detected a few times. The CDR3 sequence is CSAQTGEWGYGYTF. CDR3 bases: TGCAGTGCCCAGACAGGGGAGTGGGGCTATGGCTACACCTTC. The chain is built from TRBV20-1 and TRBJ1-2, with TRBD1 matching 8 bases. From germline, CDR1 is DFQATT and CDR2 SNEGSKA (reference sequence). The CDR3 is made up of 14 amino acids. After removal of 6 bases from V and 4 bases from J, the junction contained 10 bases not matched to a gene.

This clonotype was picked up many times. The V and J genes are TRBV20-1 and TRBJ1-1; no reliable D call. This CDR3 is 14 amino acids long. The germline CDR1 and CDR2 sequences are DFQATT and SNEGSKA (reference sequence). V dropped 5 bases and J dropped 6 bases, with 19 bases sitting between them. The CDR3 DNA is TGCAGTGCTCGACTCCCACAAGGAAGATCTGAAGCTTTCTTT. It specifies CSARLPQGRSEAFF.

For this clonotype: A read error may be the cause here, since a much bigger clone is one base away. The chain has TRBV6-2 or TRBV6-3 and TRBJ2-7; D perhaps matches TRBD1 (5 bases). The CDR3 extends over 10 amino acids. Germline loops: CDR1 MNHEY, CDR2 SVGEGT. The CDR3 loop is CASGHYERYF. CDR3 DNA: TGTGCCAGCGGACACTACGAGCGGTACTTC.

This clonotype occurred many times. DNA of the CDR3: TGTGCCAGCAGTTGGGGACTAGCGGGGTACGAGCAGTACTTC. This translates into CASSWGLAGYEQYF. The chain joins TRBV27 to TRBJ2-7, with TRBD2 matching 13 bases. Per the germline V gene, CDR1 is MNHEY and CDR2 is SMNVEV (reference sequence). Unmatched junction bases numbered 1, after V lost 4 bases and J lost 4 bases. This CDR3 is built from 14 residues.

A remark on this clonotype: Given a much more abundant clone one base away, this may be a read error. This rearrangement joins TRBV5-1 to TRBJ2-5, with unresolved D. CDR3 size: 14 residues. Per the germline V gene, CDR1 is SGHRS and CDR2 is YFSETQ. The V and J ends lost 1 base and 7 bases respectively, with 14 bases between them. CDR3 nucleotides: TGCGCCAGCAGCTTGACGGAGAGTAAAGGGACCCAGTACTTC. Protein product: CASSLTESKGTQYF. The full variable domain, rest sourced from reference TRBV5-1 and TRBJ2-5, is KAGVTQTPRYLIKTRGQQVTLSCSPISGHRSVSWYQQTPGQGLQFLFEYFSETQRNKGNFPGRFSGRQFSNSRSEMNVSTLELGDSALYLCASSLTESKGTQYFGPGTRLLVL.

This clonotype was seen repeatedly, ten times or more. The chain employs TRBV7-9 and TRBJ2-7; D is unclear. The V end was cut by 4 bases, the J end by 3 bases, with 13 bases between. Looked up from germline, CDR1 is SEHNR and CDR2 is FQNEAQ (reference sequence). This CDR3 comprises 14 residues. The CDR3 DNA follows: TGTGCCAGCAGCTCCTCCGTCAGGCTCTACGAGCAGTACTTC. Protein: CASSSSVRLYEQYF.

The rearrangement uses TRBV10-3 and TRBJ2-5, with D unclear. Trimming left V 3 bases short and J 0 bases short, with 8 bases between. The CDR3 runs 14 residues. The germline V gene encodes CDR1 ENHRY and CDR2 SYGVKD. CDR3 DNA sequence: TGTGCCATCAGTGAAGGGCCCCACCAAGAGACCCAGTACTTC. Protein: CAISEGPHQETQYF.

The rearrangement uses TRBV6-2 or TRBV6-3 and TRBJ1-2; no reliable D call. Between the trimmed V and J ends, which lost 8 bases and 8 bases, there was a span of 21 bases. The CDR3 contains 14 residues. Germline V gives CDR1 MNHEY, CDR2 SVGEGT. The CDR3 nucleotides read TGTGCCAGCGGTCGGCCCCCAATCTTTTCCGGCTACACCTTC. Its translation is CASGRPPIFSGYTF.

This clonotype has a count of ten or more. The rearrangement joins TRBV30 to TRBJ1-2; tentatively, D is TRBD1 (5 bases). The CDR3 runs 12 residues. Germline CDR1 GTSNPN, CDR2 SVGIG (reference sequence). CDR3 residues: CAAPGPIYGYTF. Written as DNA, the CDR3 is TGTGCTGCACCGGGACCAATCTATGGCTACACCTTC.

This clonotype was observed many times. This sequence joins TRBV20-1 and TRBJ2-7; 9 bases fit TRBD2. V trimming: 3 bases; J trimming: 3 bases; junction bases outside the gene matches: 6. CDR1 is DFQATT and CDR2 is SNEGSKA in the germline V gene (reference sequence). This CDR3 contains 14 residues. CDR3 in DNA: TGCAGTGCTAGCGGACTAGCGACTTACTACGAGCAGTACTTC. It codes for CSASGLATYYEQYF.

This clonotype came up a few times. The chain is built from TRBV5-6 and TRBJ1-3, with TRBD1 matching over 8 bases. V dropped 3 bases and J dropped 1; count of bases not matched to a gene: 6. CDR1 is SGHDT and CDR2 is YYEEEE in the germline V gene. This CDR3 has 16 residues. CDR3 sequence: CASSWAGGASGNTIYF. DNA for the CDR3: TGTGCCAGCAGCTGGGCAGGGGGCGCTTCTGGAAACACCATATATTTT.

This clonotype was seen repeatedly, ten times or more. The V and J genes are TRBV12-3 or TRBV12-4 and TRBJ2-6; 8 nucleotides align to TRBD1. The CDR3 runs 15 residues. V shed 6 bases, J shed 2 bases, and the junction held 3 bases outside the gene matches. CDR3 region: CASRQQGAGANVLTF. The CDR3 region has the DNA TGTGCCAGCAGACAACAGGGGGCTGGGGCCAACGTCCTGACTTTC.

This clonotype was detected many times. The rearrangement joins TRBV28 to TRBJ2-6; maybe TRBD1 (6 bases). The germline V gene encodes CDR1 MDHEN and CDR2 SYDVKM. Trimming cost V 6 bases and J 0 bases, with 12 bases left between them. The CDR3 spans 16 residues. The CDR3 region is CASSSRTASGANVLTF. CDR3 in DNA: TGTGCCAGCAGCTCCAGGACAGCCTCTGGGGCCAACGTCCTGACTTTC.

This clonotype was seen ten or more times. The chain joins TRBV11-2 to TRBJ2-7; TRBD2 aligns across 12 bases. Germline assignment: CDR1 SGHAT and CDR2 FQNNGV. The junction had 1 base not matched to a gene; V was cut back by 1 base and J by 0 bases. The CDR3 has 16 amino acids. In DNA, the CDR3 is TGTGCCAGCAGCTTAGGACTAGCGGGGGCCTCCTACGAGCAGTACTTC. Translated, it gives CASSLGLAGASYEQYF.

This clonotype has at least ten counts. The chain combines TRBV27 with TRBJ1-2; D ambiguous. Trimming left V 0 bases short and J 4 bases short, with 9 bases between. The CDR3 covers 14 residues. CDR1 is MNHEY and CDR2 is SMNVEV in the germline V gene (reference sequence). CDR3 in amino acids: CASSLSGGRYGYTF. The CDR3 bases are TGTGCCAGCAGTTTATCGGGAGGCCGCTATGGCTACACCTTC.

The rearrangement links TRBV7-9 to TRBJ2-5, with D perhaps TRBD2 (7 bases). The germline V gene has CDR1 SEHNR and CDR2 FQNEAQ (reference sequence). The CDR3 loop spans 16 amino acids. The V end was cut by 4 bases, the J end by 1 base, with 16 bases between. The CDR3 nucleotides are TGTGCCAGCAGCTCACGAAAGGGGGGGTTCCAAGAGACCCAGTACTTC. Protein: CASSSRKGGFQETQYF.

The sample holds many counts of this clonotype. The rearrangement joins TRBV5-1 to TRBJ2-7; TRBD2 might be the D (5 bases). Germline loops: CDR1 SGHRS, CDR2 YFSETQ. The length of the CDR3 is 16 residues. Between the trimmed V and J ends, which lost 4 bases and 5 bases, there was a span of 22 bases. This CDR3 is CASSSRREPNADEQYF. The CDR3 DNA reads TGCGCCAGCAGCAGCCGACGGGAACCTAATGCTGACGAGCAGTACTTC.

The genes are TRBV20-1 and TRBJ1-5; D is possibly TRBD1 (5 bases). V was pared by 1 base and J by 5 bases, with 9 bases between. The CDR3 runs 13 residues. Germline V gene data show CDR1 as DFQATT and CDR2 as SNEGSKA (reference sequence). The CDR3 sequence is CSARGGTDQPQHF. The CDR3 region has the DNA TGCAGTGCTAGAGGTGGGACCGATCAGCCCCAGCATTTT.

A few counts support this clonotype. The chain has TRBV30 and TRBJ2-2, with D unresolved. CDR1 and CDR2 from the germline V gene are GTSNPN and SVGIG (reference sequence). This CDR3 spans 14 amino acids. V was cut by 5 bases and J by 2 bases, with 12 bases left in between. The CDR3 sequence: CAWHHLGNTGELFF. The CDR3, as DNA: TGTGCCTGGCATCACTTGGGTAACACCGGGGAGCTGTTTTTT.

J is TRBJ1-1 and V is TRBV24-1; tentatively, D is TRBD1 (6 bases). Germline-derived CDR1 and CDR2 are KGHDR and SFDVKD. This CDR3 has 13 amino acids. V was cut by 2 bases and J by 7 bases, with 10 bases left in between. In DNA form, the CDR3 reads TGTGCCACCAGTGATTCTGACAGGAATGAAGCTTTCTTT. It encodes CATSDSDRNEAFF.

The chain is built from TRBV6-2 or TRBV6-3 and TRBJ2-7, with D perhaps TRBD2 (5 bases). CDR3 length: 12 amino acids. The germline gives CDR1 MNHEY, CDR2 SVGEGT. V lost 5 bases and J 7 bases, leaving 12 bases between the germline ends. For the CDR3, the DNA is TGTGCCAGCAGTGACCTCCGGGATGAGCAGTACTTC. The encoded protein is CASSDLRDEQYF.

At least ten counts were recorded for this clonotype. CDR3 in amino acids: CASSQDVGLYEQYF. The CDR3 nucleotides are TGCGCCAGCAGCCAAGACGTGGGGTTGTACGAGCAGTACTTC. This chain joins TRBV4-3 and TRBJ2-7; D gene ambiguous. The CDR3 totals 14 residues. CDR1 and CDR2 from the germline V gene are LGHNA and YSLEER. Trimming removed 0 bases at V and 4 bases at J, with 10 bases between.

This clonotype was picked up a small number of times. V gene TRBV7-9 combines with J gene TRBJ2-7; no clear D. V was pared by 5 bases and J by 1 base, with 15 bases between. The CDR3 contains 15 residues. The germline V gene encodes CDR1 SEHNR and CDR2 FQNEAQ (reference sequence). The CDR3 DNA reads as TGTGCCAGCAGCCTGACGGCGTCTGAGTCCTACGAGCAGTACTTC. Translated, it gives CASSLTASESYEQYF.

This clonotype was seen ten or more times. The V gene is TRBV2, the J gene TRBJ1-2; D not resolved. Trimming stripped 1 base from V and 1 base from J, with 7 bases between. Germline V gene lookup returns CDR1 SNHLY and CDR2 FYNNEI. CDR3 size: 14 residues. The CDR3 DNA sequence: TGTGCCAGCAGTGAAGGGGAGGGTAACTATGGCTACACCTTC. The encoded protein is CASSEGEGNYGYTF.

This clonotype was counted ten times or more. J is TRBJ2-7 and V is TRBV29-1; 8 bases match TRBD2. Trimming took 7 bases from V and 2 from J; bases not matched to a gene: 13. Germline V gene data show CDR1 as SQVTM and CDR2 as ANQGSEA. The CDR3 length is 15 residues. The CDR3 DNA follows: TGCAGCGCGCTCCCTGGGTCGGGACTAGCCTACGAGCAGTACTTC. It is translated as CSALPGSGLAYEQYF.

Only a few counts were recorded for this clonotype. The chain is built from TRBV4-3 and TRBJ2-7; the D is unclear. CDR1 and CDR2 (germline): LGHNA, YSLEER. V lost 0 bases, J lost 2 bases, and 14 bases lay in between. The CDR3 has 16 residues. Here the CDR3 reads CASSQDRDNTTYEQYF. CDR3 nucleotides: TGCGCCAGCAGCCAAGATAGGGATAATACCACCTACGAGCAGTACTTC.

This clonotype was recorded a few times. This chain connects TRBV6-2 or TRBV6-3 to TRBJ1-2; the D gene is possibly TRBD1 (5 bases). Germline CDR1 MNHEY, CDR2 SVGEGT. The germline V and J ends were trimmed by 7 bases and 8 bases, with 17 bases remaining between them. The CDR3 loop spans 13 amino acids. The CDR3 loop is CASTIWAGRGYTF. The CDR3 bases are TGTGCCAGCACGATTTGGGCAGGGAGAGGCTACACCTTC.

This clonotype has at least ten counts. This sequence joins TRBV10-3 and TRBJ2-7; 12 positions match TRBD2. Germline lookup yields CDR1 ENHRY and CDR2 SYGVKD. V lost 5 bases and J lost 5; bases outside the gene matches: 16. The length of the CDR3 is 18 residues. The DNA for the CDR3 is TGTGCCATCAGTCAAGGAGGACTAGCGGGGACCGGTGGGGACGAGCAGTACTTC. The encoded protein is CAISQGGLAGTGGDEQYF.

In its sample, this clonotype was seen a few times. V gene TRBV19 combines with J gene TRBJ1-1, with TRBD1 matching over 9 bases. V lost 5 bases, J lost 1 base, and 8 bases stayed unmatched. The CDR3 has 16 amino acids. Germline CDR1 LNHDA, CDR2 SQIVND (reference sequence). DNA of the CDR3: TGTGCCAGTAGTGCGTTACAGGGGGCGCGGAACACTGAAGCTTTCTTT. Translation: CASSALQGARNTEAFF. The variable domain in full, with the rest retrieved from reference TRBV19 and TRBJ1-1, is DGGITQSPKYLFRKEGQNVTLSCEQNLNHDAMYWYRQDPGQGLRLIYYSQIVNDFQKGDIAEGYSVSREKKESFPLTVTSAQKNPTAFYLCASSALQGARNTEAFFGQGTRLTVV.

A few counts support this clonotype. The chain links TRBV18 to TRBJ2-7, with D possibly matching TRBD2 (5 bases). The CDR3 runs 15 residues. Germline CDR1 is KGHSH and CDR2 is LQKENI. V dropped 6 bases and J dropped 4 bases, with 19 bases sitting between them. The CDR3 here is CASSALSGVNYEQYF. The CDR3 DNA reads TGTGCCAGCTCTGCATTGTCCGGGGTAAATTACGAGCAGTACTTC.